This paragraph reports one TCR beta chain. TCRdb's copy holds only in-frame clones and misses some; the assay was immunoSEQ multiplex PCR. The sample contains fewer than 85,000 clones, roughly 87% of which appear only once. The germline CDR1 and CDR2 sequences are MNHEY and SVGAGI. The V gene lost 2 bases and the J gene lost 3 bases, with 7 bases spanning the gap. This CDR3 spans 13 amino acids. This entry belongs to a study of radiation and T cells in renal cell carcinoma. Time point noted: blood 4 weeks post-SBRT, at nephrectomy. The treatment here: 15 Gy SBRT to primary tumor, nephrectomy 4 weeks later. Nephrectomy followed 15 Gy stereotactic body radiation by 4 weeks.

The sequence derives from a woman aged 70-85 years with renal cell carcinoma. The sample in question was blood, obtained from a patient whose treatment included radiotherapy and nephrectomy. The chain employs TRBV6-5 and TRBJ1-2, with D maybe TRBD1 (6 bases). The CDR3 sequence: CASSYGQHYGYTF. The CDR3 coding sequence is TGTGCCAGCAGTTACGGACAGCACTATGGCTACACCTTC.